This T cell receptor (beta chain) was documented in a study of immune heterogeneity within non-small cell lung tumors. At the level of the study: A few squamous cell carcinomas, 10 non-squamous carcinomas and 1 not otherwise specified made up the tumors. Findings and limits, study-wide: A moderate but significant correlation was observed between local T-cell clonality and local tumor mutational burden (R 0.3 to 0.35).

A word on this clonotype: Its specificity is unknown. This sequence may be a read error, since a much larger clone differs from it by one base.

Per germline, CDR1 MDHEN and CDR2 SYDVKM. The CDR3 extends over 16 amino acids. A first 10-cycle multiplex round used 32 V-gene and 13 J-gene primers on TCR beta CDR3. Each CDR3 protein is one row after TCRdb ran MiXCR on the multiplex PCR reads. This sample has roughly 3,200 distinct CDR3 sequences, with roughly 21% found just once. Per sample, about 610 ng of bulk tumor genomic DNA was the template used. Taken during surgery, several biopsies per primary tumor were spaced as far apart as possible within the tumor mass. With untreated, newly diagnosed non-small cell lung cancer, the patients went on to undergo curative surgery.

This chain uses TRBV28 with TRBJ2-2; 9 bases fit TRBD1. Specimen: lung tumor tissue. This sequence was found in a man in his 60s with non-small cell lung cancer. In nucleotides, the CDR3 is TGTGCCAGCAGGCCAAGGGACAGGGATTCTACCGGGGGGCTGTTTTTT. This gives the protein CASRPRDRDSTGGLFF. Looking up the rest from reference TRBV28 and TRBJ2-2 gives the full variable domain: DVKVTQSSRYLVKRTGEKVFLECVQDMDHENMFWYRQDPGLGLRLIYFSYDVKMKEKGDIPEGYSVSREKKERFSLILESASTNQTSMYLCASRPRDRDSTGGLFFGEGSRLTVL.